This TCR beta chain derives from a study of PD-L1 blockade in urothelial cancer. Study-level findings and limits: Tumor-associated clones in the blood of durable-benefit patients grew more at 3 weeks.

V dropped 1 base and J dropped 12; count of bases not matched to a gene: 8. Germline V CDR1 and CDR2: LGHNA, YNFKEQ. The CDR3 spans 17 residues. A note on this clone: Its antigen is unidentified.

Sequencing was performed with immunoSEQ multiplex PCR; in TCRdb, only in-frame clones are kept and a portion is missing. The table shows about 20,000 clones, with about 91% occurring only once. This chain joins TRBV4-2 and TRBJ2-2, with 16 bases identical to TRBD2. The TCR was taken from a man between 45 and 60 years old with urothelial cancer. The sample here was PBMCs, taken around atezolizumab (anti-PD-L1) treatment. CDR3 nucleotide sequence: TGTGCCAGCAGCCAAGCGGGACTAGCGGGGGGGCTGGGTCAGCTGTTTTTT. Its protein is CASSQAGLAGGLGQLFF.